One T cell receptor beta chain is described in this entry. Its antigen is unknown. 13 Jbeta primers and 60 Vbeta primers were used for the PCR. The assay was immunoSEQ multiplex PCR, and TCRdb's table has in-frame clones only and misses some. The profile shows more than 85,000 clones, 60% to 85% of them singletons. CDR1 is SNHLY, CDR2 FYNNEI, per germline. V trimming: 6 bases; J trimming: 8 bases; junction bases outside the gene matches: 8. The CDR3 is 13 residues long. The entry originates in a study of cytomegalovirus exposure and HLA in healthy donors. Looking at the study overall: Genotyping showed approximately 81% of fewer than 500 donors falling in the Caucasian-associated ancestry cluster.

These donors, healthy bone marrow donors, were studied. Study observations and caveats: As immune exposure information, only CMV serostatus was available. Most sequenced TCRs were rare (though some public TCRs occurred in many donors).

The rearrangement links TRBV2 to TRBJ1-2; 8 bases are a match to TRBD1. This clonotype was obtained from a male donor in good health and CMV-seronegative. Sequenced: PBMCs. CDR3 in DNA: TGTGCCAGCAGCGGCGCAGGGGGCAGGGGCTACACCTTC. Its protein is CASSGAGGRGYTF.